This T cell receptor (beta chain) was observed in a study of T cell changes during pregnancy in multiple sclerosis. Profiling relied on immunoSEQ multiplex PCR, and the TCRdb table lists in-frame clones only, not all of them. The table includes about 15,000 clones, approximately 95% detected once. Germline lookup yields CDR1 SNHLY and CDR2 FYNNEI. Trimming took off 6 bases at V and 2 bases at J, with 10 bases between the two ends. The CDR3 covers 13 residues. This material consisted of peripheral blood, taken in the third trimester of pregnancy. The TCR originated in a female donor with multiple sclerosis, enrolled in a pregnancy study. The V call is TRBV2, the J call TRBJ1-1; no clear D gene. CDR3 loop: CASRVYTNTEAFF. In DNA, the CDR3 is TGTGCCAGCAGAGTGTACACAAACACTGAAGCTTTCTTT.